The 32 T cell receptor beta chains given below trace back to one sample, sequenced in a study of blood T cell repertoires in COVID-19. The method was immunoSEQ multiplex PCR; TCRdb's version includes in-frame clones alone and lacks a portion of them. The table has 100,000 to 150,000 clones, 80% to 90% seen once. Source material: PBMCs or T cells enriched from blood (not recorded which). These receptors were taken from a man aged 35 to 55 with acute COVID-19.

This clone was observed a few times. The V gene is TRBV30, the J gene TRBJ1-1, with no clear D. Trimming left V 5 bases short and J 0 bases short, with 13 bases between. The germline V gene encodes CDR1 GTSNPN and CDR2 SVGIG (reference sequence). The CDR3 has 14 residues. The CDR3 is CAWGLGGMNTEAFF. For the CDR3, the DNA is TGTGCCTGGGGCTTGGGAGGGATGAACACTGAAGCTTTCTTT.

In this sample, this clone turned up once. The CDR3 DNA sequence: TGTGCCAGCAGCCCCCTCGGTATTAGCGGGCAACCCTACGAGCAGTACTTC. Its translation: CASSPLGISGQPYEQYF. This sequence joins TRBV3-1 (or the pseudogene TRBV3-2) and TRBJ2-7, with 7 bases that match TRBD2. Trimming cost V 4 bases and J 2 bases; bases outside gene matches: 14. The germline gives CDR1 LGHDT, CDR2 YNNKEL (reference sequence). The CDR3 totals 17 residues.

This clone was observed a single time. This chain links TRBV2 with TRBJ2-7; 7 nucleotides align to TRBD1. The CDR3 is made up of 15 amino acids. J lost 2 bases, V lost 4 bases, and 8 bases had no gene match. Germline lookup yields CDR1 SNHLY and CDR2 FYNNEI. The CDR3 loop reads CASSANPQGAYEQYF. The CDR3 DNA sequence: TGTGCCAGCAGTGCTAACCCTCAGGGGGCCTACGAGCAGTACTTC.

This clone was seen more than once but under ten times. The chain combines TRBV29-1 with TRBJ1-5; 7 bases map to TRBD1. V was pared by 0 bases and J by 2 bases, with 10 bases of the junction left unmatched. Germline V gives CDR1 SQVTM, CDR2 ANQGSEA. CDR3 length: 17 amino acids. The CDR3 nucleotides are TGCAGCGTTGAAGAAGGGGACAGCCCTTCGGGCAATCAGCCCCAGCATTTT. This translates into CSVEEGDSPSGNQPQHF. Full variable domain (missing parts from reference TRBV29-1 and TRBJ1-5): SAVISQKPSRDICQRGTSLTIQCQVDSQVTMMFWYRQQPGQSLTLIATANQGSEATYESGFVIDKFPISRPNLTFSTLTVSNMSPEDSSIYLCSVEEGDSPSGNQPQHFGDGTRLSIL.

The chain is built from TRBV12-3 or TRBV12-4 and TRBJ2-7; D is perhaps TRBD2 (6 bases). This CDR3 is built from 13 residues. Trimming removed 3 bases from V and 2 bases from J, with 8 bases in between. The CDR3 region is CASSFSGPYEQYF. The CDR3 DNA reads as TGTGCCAGCAGTTTTAGCGGCCCCTACGAGCAGTACTTC.

The chain is built from TRBV21-1 and TRBJ1-5; TRBD1, the table's D call, lacks a check against the DNA. TRBV21-1 is assigned pseudogene status. The CDR3 is made up of 16 amino acids. This CDR3 is CASSRDRVYSNQPQHF. DNA for the CDR3: TGTGCCAGCAGCAGGGACAGGGTTTATAGCAATCAGCCCCAGCATTTT.

The CDR3 region is CASSPGSIGFGGGSYEQYF. CDR3 coding DNA: TGTGCCAGCTCACCAGGGTCGATAGGGTTCGGGGGAGGCTCCTACGAGCAGTACTTC. The V and J genes are TRBV18 and TRBJ2-7, with D perhaps matching TRBD2 (6 bases). The CDR3 is 19 amino acids. Germline V gene sequence: CDR1 KGHSH, CDR2 LQKENI. V was clipped by 2 bases and J by 0 bases, with 23 bases between them. The full variable domain, in which reference TRBV18 and TRBJ2-7 provide the parts outside the CDR3, is NAGVMQNPRHLVRRRGQEARLRCSPMKGHSHVYWYRQLPEEGLKFMVYLQKENIIDESGMPKERFSAEFPKEGPSILRIQQVVRGDSAAYFCASSPGSIGFGGGSYEQYFGPGTRLTVT.

The chain is built from TRBV30 and TRBJ2-3, with no clear D. This CDR3 has 11 amino acids. Germline CDR1 and CDR2: GTSNPN and SVGIG (reference sequence). The V end lost 0 bases, the J end lost 5 bases, and 3 bases lay between the germline ends. The CDR3 DNA sequence: TGTGCCTGGAGTGTACAAGATACGCAGTATTTT. The encoded protein is CAWSVQDTQYF.

The V call is TRBV6-5, the J call TRBJ1-5, with a weak D call TRBD1 (5 bases). The ends were cut back, 4 bases at V and 4 bases at J, with 5 bases in the middle. The CDR3 extends over 12 amino acids. From germline, CDR1 is MNHEY and CDR2 SVGAGI. Here the CDR3 reads CASSSGNQPQHF. CDR3 in DNA: TGTGCCAGCAGTTCAGGGAATCAGCCCCAGCATTTT.

The rearrangement joins TRBV6-5 to TRBJ2-6, with D perhaps matching TRBD2 (6 bases). The V end was cut by 7 bases, the J end by 4 bases, with 14 bases between. The CDR3 contains 15 residues. Germline CDR1 is MNHEY and CDR2 is SVGAGI. This CDR3 is CASKGGDAGANVLTF. The CDR3 DNA is TGTGCCAGCAAGGGCGGGGACGCCGGGGCCAACGTCCTGACTTTC.

Here the CDR3 DNA reads TGTGCCAGCAGCTTAGTTGGGGACACCCTACCTGAAGCTTTCTTT. Amino acids: CASSLVGDTLPEAFF. V gene TRBV11-2 combines with J gene TRBJ1-1, with TRBD1 as a possible D gene (6 bases). The CDR3 consists of 15 residues. The V and J ends lost 1 base and 6 bases respectively, with 15 bases between them. Germline loops: CDR1 SGHAT, CDR2 FQNNGV.

The V gene is TRBV5-1, the J gene TRBJ1-1; 9 positions match TRBD1. The CDR3 runs 16 residues. V was pared by 4 bases and J by 4 bases, with 11 bases of the junction left unmatched. Germline lookup yields CDR1 SGHRS and CDR2 YFSETQ. This CDR3 reads CASSTGQGGVGTEAFF. The CDR3 DNA sequence: TGCGCCAGCAGCACGGGACAGGGAGGGGTGGGCACTGAAGCTTTCTTT.

This clone occurred many times. The sample contains more than one DNA sequence encoding this CDR3. In nucleotides, the CDR3 is TGTGCCAGCAGCGATCCCGGGACTAGCGGGGGTGAGACCCAGTACTTC. Translation gives CASSDPGTSGGETQYF. This rearrangement joins TRBV9 to TRBJ2-5, with 14 bases identical to TRBD2. The V segment lost 3 bases and the J segment 5 bases; nucleotides outside the gene matches: 6. Germline V gives CDR1 SGDLS, CDR2 YYNGEE. The CDR3 spans 16 residues.

This clone was counted between two and nine times. The V gene is TRBV29-1, the J gene TRBJ1-2, with a possible D match to TRBD1 (5 bases). Germline loops: CDR1 SQVTM, CDR2 ANQGSEA. The CDR3 length is 16 residues. V lost 1 base, J lost 1 base, and 16 bases lay in between. In DNA form, the CDR3 reads TGCAGCGTTGAAGCTTCTGAAGCGGGGGTTAACTATGGCTACACCTTC. Its protein product is CSVEASEAGVNYGYTF.

The V gene is TRBV6-5, the J gene TRBJ2-5; 8 bases are a match to TRBD2. Trimming cost V 7 bases and J 5 bases; bases outside gene matches: 9. This CDR3 is built from 14 residues. Germline-derived CDR1 and CDR2 are MNHEY and SVGAGI. The CDR3 loop is CASKESGRGETQYF. The CDR3 nucleotides are TGTGCCAGCAAGGAAAGCGGGAGAGGTGAGACCCAGTACTTC.

This clone was seen only once. The rearrangement links TRBV6-5 to TRBJ2-7; 11 bases fit TRBD1. J lost 4 bases, V lost 5 bases, and 7 bases had no gene match. The CDR3 has 15 amino acids. CDR1 and CDR2 (germline): MNHEY, SVGAGI. CDR3 DNA: TGTGCCAGCAGTCCTGTGGGGACAGGGGGTTACGAGCAGTACTTC. Protein sequence: CASSPVGTGGYEQYF.

This rearrangement joins TRBV19 to TRBJ2-1; 12 bases map to TRBD2. Trimming removed 3 bases from V and 6 bases from J; junction bases left unmatched: 12. CDR3 size: 18 residues. Per the germline V gene, CDR1 is LNHDA and CDR2 is SQIVND (reference sequence). Written as DNA, the CDR3 is TGTGCCAGTAGTATCCAGCACCCTAGCGGGAGGGTACCCAATGAGCAGTTCTTC. This translates into CASSIQHPSGRVPNEQFF.

The V call is TRBV18, the J call TRBJ2-5; no clear D gene. The CDR3 length is 13 residues. Germline CDR1 is KGHSH and CDR2 is LQKENI. V was trimmed by 3 bases and J by 3 bases, leaving 8 bases between them. CDR3 DNA: TGTGCCAGCTCACCGAACGGAGAAGAGACCCAGTACTTC. This sequence encodes CASSPNGEETQYF.

The CDR3 region is CAWRPTGTPGYTF. The DNA for the CDR3 is TGTGCCTGGAGACCTACAGGGACCCCGGGCTACACCTTC. The V call is TRBV30, the J call TRBJ1-2, with D possibly TRBD1 on 6 matching bases. Germline lookup yields CDR1 GTSNPN and CDR2 SVGIG (reference sequence). The V gene lost 3 bases and the J gene lost 8 bases, with 16 bases spanning the gap. This CDR3 is 13 amino acids long.

This chain links TRBV18 with TRBJ2-2; 8 bases are shared with TRBD1. The CDR3 extends over 16 amino acids. The V gene's germline CDR1 is KGHSH and CDR2 LQKENI. The trim removed 3 bases at V and 3 bases at J, leaving 6 bases unmatched. In DNA, the CDR3 is TGTGCCAGCTCACCCCCGGACAGGGCGGACACCGGGGAGCTGTTTTTT. Translation gives CASSPPDRADTGELFF.

The J gene is TRBJ2-5, the V gene TRBV5-1; D gene ambiguous. Germline V gene data show CDR1 as SGHRS and CDR2 as YFSETQ. V lost 4 bases and J lost 2, with 6 bases in between. The CDR3 has 12 residues. CDR3 amino acids: CASSGQQETQYF. The CDR3 DNA reads TGCGCCAGCAGCGGCCAGCAAGAGACCCAGTACTTC. Full variable domain (remainder filled in from reference TRBV5-1 and TRBJ2-5): KAGVTQTPRYLIKTRGQQVTLSCSPISGHRSVSWYQQTPGQGLQFLFEYFSETQRNKGNFPGRFSGRQFSNSRSEMNVSTLELGDSALYLCASSGQQETQYFGPGTRLLVL.

The chain couples TRBV7-2 to TRBJ1-1, with D tentatively TRBD1 (6 bases). The ends were cut back, 5 bases at V and 0 bases at J, with 10 bases in the middle. The CDR3 is 14 residues long. Per germline, CDR1 SGHTA and CDR2 FQGNSA. The CDR3 bases are TGTGCCAGCAGCCACAGGGACGTGAACACTGAAGCTTTCTTT. Its protein is CASSHRDVNTEAFF.

The sample holds one count of this clone. V and J are TRBV2 and TRBJ1-5; possibly TRBD1 for D (5 bases). The CDR3 sequence is 16 residues long. Trimming cost V 2 bases and J 1 base, with 12 bases left between them. Per germline, CDR1 SNHLY and CDR2 FYNNEI. The CDR3 region is CASSESGGESNQPQHF. CDR3 DNA: TGTGCCAGCAGTGAATCCGGGGGGGAAAGCAATCAGCCCCAGCATTTT.

This chain connects TRBV5-5 to TRBJ1-5, with 8 bases matching TRBD1. V trimming: 4 bases; J trimming: 4 bases; junction bases outside the gene matches: 10. Per germline, CDR1 SGHKS and CDR2 YYEKEE (reference sequence). There are 16 residues in the CDR3. The CDR3 nucleotides are TGTGCCAGCAGCCTGCAAAGGACAGGGAATAATCAGCCCCAGCATTTT. Its translation is CASSLQRTGNNQPQHF.

The J gene is TRBJ1-1, the V gene TRBV6-2 or TRBV6-3; tentative D call: TRBD1 (5 bases). Trimming stripped 6 bases from V and 3 bases from J, with 14 bases between. The CDR3 contains 14 residues. Germline-derived CDR1 and CDR2 are MNHEY and SVGEGT. The CDR3 region has the DNA TGTGCCAGCAGCTATCAGGGTATGGACACTGAAGCTTTCTTT. Its translation: CASSYQGMDTEAFF.

This clone turned up a few times. The sample holds other DNA sequences that translate to the same CDR3. This rearrangement joins TRBV5-5 to TRBJ1-5, with 8 bases aligning to TRBD1. CDR1 and CDR2 (germline): SGHKS, YYEKEE (reference sequence). This CDR3 spans 16 amino acids. The trim removed 0 bases at V and 1 base at J, leaving 3 bases unmatched. CDR3 sequence: CASSLGDRGSNQPQHF. The CDR3 DNA is TGTGCCAGCAGCTTGGGCGACAGGGGAAGCAATCAGCCCCAGCATTTT. Supplemented by reference TRBV5-5 and TRBJ1-5, the full variable domain reads DAGVTQSPTHLIKTRGQQVTLRCSPISGHKSVSWYQQVLGQGPQFIFQYYEKEERGRGNFPDRFSARQFPNYSSELNVNALLLGDSALYLCASSLGDRGSNQPQHFGDGTRLSIL.

V is TRBV11-2 and J is TRBJ1-1, with D perhaps TRBD1 (5 bases). Germline lookup yields CDR1 SGHAT and CDR2 FQNNGV. The CDR3 totals 14 residues. Trimming left V 3 bases short and J 4 bases short, with 12 bases between. The CDR3 DNA follows: TGTGCCAGCAGCTTTGGGGACGGGAGCACTGAAGCTTTCTTT. Residues: CASSFGDGSTEAFF.

This clone appeared a few times. The CDR3 spells CASSVSASGETYEQYF. In DNA, the CDR3 is TGTGCCAGCAGCGTTTCCGCAAGCGGGGAAACCTACGAGCAGTACTTC. The gene calls are TRBV9 and TRBJ2-7; TRBD2 matches at 7 bases. The CDR3 is 16 amino acids. CDR1 is SGDLS, CDR2 YYNGEE, per germline. Trimming took 2 bases from V and 2 from J; bases not matched to a gene: 10.

The V gene is TRBV27, the J gene TRBJ1-1; D gene uncertain. The germline V and J ends were trimmed by 5 bases and 5 bases, with 12 bases remaining between them. Per the germline V gene, CDR1 is MNHEY and CDR2 is SMNVEV (reference sequence). The CDR3 consists of 13 residues. CDR3 protein: CASSPATGTEAFF. CDR3 DNA sequence: TGTGCCAGCAGTCCAGCTACGGGGACTGAAGCTTTCTTT.

This chain connects TRBV11-1 to TRBJ2-7; 11 bases are a match to TRBD2. CDR1 is SGHAT and CDR2 is FQDESV in the germline V gene (reference sequence). J gave up 3 bases and V 1 base, and 5 bases lay outside the gene matches. CDR3 length equals 16 residues. CDR3 amino acids: CASSLEGGTSGYEQYF. CDR3 DNA sequence: TGTGCCAGCAGCTTAGAGGGGGGGACTAGCGGCTACGAGCAGTACTTC.

J is TRBJ1-2 and V is TRBV6-5; TRBD1 matches 8 bases. The CDR3 is made up of 15 amino acids. J gave up 4 bases and V 5 bases, and 9 bases lay outside the gene matches. Germline V CDR1 and CDR2: MNHEY, SVGAGI. Here the CDR3 DNA reads TGTGCCAGCAGTCCGGGACAGGCTGGGGGCTATGGCTACACCTTC. Translating it yields CASSPGQAGGYGYTF.

The genes are TRBV21-1 and TRBJ1-4; the listed D gene, TRBD1, was not tested against the DNA. TRBV21-1 is an annotated pseudogene. This CDR3 region has 16 residues. The CDR3 protein is CASSKASTAGNEKLFF. The CDR3 DNA sequence: TGTGCCAGCAGCAAAGCGTCGACAGCAGGGAATGAAAAACTGTTTTTT.